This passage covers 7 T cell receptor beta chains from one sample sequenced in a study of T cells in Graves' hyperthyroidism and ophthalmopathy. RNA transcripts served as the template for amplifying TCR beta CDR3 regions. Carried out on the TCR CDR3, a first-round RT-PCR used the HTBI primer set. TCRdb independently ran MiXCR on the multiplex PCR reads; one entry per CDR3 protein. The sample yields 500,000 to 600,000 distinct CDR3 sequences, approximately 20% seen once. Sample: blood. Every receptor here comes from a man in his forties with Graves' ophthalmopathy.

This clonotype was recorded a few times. The CDR3: CASSLVGQSSYTF. The CDR3 DNA reads TGTGCCAGCAGCTTGGTGGGACAATCAAGCTACACCTTC. The J gene is TRBJ1-2, the V gene TRBV5-6, with D maybe TRBD1 (6 bases). The CDR3 spans 13 residues. V gave up 0 bases and J gave up 9 bases, with 12 bases separating them. The germline CDR1 and CDR2 sequences are SGHDT and YYEEEE.

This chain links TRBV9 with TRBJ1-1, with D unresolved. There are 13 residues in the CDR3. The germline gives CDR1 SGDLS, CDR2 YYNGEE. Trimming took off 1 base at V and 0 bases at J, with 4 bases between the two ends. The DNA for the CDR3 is TGTGCCAGCAGCGTAAACGTGAACACTGAAGCTTTCTTT. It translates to CASSVNVNTEAFF.

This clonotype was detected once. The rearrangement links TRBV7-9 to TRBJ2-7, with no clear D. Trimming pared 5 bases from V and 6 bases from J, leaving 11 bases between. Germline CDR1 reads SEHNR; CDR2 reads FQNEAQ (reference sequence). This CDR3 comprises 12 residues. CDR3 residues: CASSRVGREQYF. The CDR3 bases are TGTGCCAGCAGCCGGGTAGGTCGCGAGCAGTACTTC.

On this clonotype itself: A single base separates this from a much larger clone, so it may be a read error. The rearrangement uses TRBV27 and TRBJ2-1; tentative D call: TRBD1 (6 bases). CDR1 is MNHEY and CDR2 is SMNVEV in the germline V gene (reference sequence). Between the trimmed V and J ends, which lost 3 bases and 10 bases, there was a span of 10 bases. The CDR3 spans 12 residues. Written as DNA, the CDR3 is TGTGCCAGCAGTTTCCAGGGGCGCGAGCAGTTCTTC. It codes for CASSFQGREQFF.

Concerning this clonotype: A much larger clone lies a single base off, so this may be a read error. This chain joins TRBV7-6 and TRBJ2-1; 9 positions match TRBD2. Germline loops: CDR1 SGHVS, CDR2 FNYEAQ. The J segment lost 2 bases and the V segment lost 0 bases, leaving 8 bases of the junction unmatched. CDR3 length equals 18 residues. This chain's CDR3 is CASSLAFGGRGPYNEQFF. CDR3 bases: TGTGCCAGCAGCTTAGCGTTTGGCGGGAGGGGCCCCTACAATGAGCAGTTCTTC.

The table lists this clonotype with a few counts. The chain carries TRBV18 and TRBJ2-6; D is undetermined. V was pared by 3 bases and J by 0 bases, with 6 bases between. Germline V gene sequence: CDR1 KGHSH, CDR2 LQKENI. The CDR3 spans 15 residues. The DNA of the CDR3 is TGTGCCAGCTCACCGGGGATCTCTGGGGCCAACGTCCTGACTTTC. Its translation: CASSPGISGANVLTF.

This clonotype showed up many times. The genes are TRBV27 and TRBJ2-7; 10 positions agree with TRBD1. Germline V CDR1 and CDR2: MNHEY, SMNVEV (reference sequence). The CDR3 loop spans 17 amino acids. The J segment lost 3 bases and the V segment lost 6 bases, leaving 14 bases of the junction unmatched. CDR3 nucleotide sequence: TGTGCCAGCAGACCGGACAGGGGGAGGGATTGGGTCTACGAGCAGTACTTC. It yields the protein CASRPDRGRDWVYEQYF.